The 14 T cell receptor beta chains below all came from one sample that was sequenced in a study of Ad26.COV2.S vaccination and SARS-CoV-2 variants. Using immunoSEQ multiplex PCR, the repertoire was profiled, and TCRdb retains in-frame clones only, with some absent. The data contain about 400,000 clones, over 75% of them singletons. Treatment: 15 to 20 received Ad26.COV2.S at low or high dose, single or two shots; roughly 5 received placebo; per-sample allocation not given. Sampling took place 63 days after the first vaccine or placebo injection. The source was peripheral blood, collected in a trial of Ad26.COV2.S vaccine versus placebo. The receptors come from a person between 18 and 65 years old who received the Ad26.COV2.S COVID-19 vaccine or a placebo.

This sequence joins TRBV24-1 and TRBJ2-1; 9 bases map to TRBD1. The CDR3 sequence is 14 residues long. Germline-derived CDR1 and CDR2 are KGHDR and SFDVKD. The junction had 7 bases not matched to a gene; V was cut back by 7 bases and J by 7 bases. CDR3 in amino acids: CATRSGTGRNEQFF. In DNA form, the CDR3 reads TGTGCCACCAGATCCGGGACAGGGAGGAATGAGCAGTTCTTC.

This chain joins TRBV7-9 and TRBJ2-3, with D maybe TRBD2 (5 bases). Germline loops: CDR1 SEHNR, CDR2 FQNEAQ (reference sequence). The ends were cut back, 5 bases at V and 3 bases at J, with 15 bases in the middle. The CDR3 is made up of 15 amino acids. Written as DNA, the CDR3 is TGTGCCAGCAGCCCTAAAACTAGGACTACAGATACGCAGTATTTT. Translated: CASSPKTRTTDTQYF.

The chain recombines TRBV7-8 with TRBJ1-2; TRBD1 is a possible D gene (5 bases). Per germline, CDR1 SGHVS and CDR2 FQNEAQ. With 1 base removed from V and 1 base from J, the gap between germline ends came to 19 bases. This CDR3 spans 18 amino acids. CDR3 protein: CASSLGWRRRGNNYGYTF. The CDR3 region has the DNA TGTGCCAGCAGCTTAGGGTGGCGCAGGAGGGGAAATAACTATGGCTACACCTTC.

The chain has TRBV4-2 and TRBJ2-5, with D unclear. Germline V gene data show CDR1 as LGHNA and CDR2 as YNFKEQ. This CDR3 has 20 residues. Trimming shortened V by 1 base and J by 0 bases, and 24 bases separated the two germline ends. The CDR3 sequence is CASSQGLAATIGGYQETQYF. For the CDR3, the DNA is TGTGCCAGCAGCCAAGGGCTCGCGGCAACGATCGGTGGGTACCAAGAGACCCAGTACTTC.

V is TRBV5-4 and J is TRBJ2-5; 9 bases agree with TRBD2. Trimming at V came to 0 bases and at J to 8 bases, leaving 11 bases not matched to a gene. The CDR3 is 16 amino acids. Germline V gene lookup returns CDR1 SGHNT and CDR2 YYREEE (reference sequence). The CDR3 DNA follows: TGTGCCAGCAGCTTGGGCGCTAGCGGGGTTCAAAGAACCCAGTACTTC. Its protein is CASSLGASGVQRTQYF.

CDR3: CASSESIPGGNTGELFF. The CDR3 DNA is TGCGCCAGCAGTGAGTCAATACCGGGAGGGAACACCGGGGAGCTGTTTTTT. This chain joins TRBV10-1 and TRBJ2-2, with 7 bases matching TRBD2. V lost 0 bases to trimming and J lost 1 base; unmatched junction nucleotides: 5. This CDR3 spans 17 amino acids. Germline-derived CDR1 and CDR2 are WNHNN and SYGVQD (reference sequence).

The rearrangement links TRBV9 to TRBJ1-3; no clear D gene. Trimming stripped 4 bases from V and 3 bases from J, with 17 bases between. The CDR3 runs to 16 residues. Germline lookup yields CDR1 SGDLS and CDR2 YYNGEE. The CDR3 sequence is CASSPPGGLGGNTIYF. CDR3 DNA: TGTGCCAGCAGCCCCCCAGGAGGCCTTGGTGGAAACACCATATATTTT. The full variable domain, rest sourced from reference TRBV9 and TRBJ1-3, is DSGVTQTPKHLITATGQRVTLRCSPRSGDLSVYWYQQSLDQGLQFLIQYYNGEERAKGNILERFSAQQFPDLHSELNLSSLELGDSALYFCASSPPGGLGGNTIYFGEGSWLTVV.

The chain joins TRBV28 to TRBJ1-6; 9 bases are shared with TRBD1. The germline gives CDR1 MDHEN, CDR2 SYDVKM. The CDR3 is 15 residues long. The junction had 6 bases not matched to a gene; V was cut back by 5 bases and J by 7 bases. The CDR3 reads CASSDMTGGNSPLHF. The CDR3 DNA follows: TGTGCCAGCAGTGACATGACAGGGGGGAATTCACCCCTCCACTTT.

The V and J genes are TRBV5-4 and TRBJ2-7; D is perhaps TRBD1 or TRBD2 (6 bases each). Germline V gene data show CDR1 as SGHNT and CDR2 as YYREEE (reference sequence). V dropped 2 bases and J dropped 0 bases, with 9 bases sitting between them. The CDR3 runs 14 residues. The CDR3 sequence is CASSFGGLSYEQYF. The CDR3, as DNA: TGTGCCAGCAGCTTTGGGGGGCTCTCCTACGAGCAGTACTTC.

The rearrangement links TRBV28 to TRBJ2-7; 7 bases map to TRBD2. Per the germline V gene, CDR1 is MDHEN and CDR2 is SYDVKM. V was pared by 7 bases and J by 5 bases, with 8 bases of the junction left unmatched. The CDR3 has 13 amino acids. CDR3 nucleotides: TGTGCCAGCAATGGGGGGGTGAGGAACGAGCAGTACTTC. This sequence encodes CASNGGVRNEQYF.

The chain employs TRBV15 and TRBJ2-2; D is unclear. The V end lost 4 bases, the J end lost 0 bases, and 9 bases lay between the germline ends. The CDR3 has 15 amino acids. Germline V gene data show CDR1 as LNHNV and CDR2 as YYDKDF (reference sequence). The CDR3 reads CATSTFQTNTGELFF. CDR3 DNA: TGTGCCACCAGCACGTTTCAGACGAACACCGGGGAGCTGTTTTTT.

The chain is built from TRBV29-1 and TRBJ1-1; D remains ambiguous. V was pared by 4 bases and J by 1 base, with 10 bases between. The CDR3 totals 13 residues. Germline CDR1 is SQVTM and CDR2 is ANQGSEA. CDR3 bases: TGCAGCGTTGGAAGGGCCACGAACACTGAAGCTTTCTTT. Residues: CSVGRATNTEAFF.

V usage is TRBV5-5 and J usage is TRBJ2-3, with D tentatively TRBD1 or TRBD2 (5 bases each). This CDR3 is built from 14 residues. CDR1 is SGHKS, CDR2 YYEKEE, per germline (reference sequence). Trimming removed 5 bases at V and 1 base at J, with 11 bases between. CDR3 DNA sequence: TGTGCCAGCAGACGGGACGGAGGCACAGATACGCAGTATTTT. Protein product: CASRRDGGTDTQYF.

The genes are TRBV29-1 and TRBJ2-1; 7 positions match TRBD2. CDR1 SQVTM and CDR2 ANQGSEA come from the germline V gene. Germline trimming cut 2 bases from V and 6 bases from J; bases unmatched to any gene: 1. The CDR3 runs 12 residues. As DNA, the CDR3 is TGCAGCGTTGAACGACTAGCCAATGAGCAGTTCTTC. Its protein is CSVERLANEQFF.